This TCR beta chain was documented in a study of human T cells and chemical hapten exposure. The wider study: Across samples, TCR yields varied, mostly owing to small differences in pooled library volumes. Whole-study findings and limits: TCRs above 1 in 1000 frequency did not change with DPC sensitization.

On this clonotype itself: What it binds is unknown.

TCRdb passed the RACE reads through MiXCR, listing each CDR3 protein once. The repertoire has approximately 50,000 distinct CDR3 sequences, 9.6% of them found once; the top ten carry 9.5% to 10%. Time point: pre-sensitization, week 0. Treatment here: therapeutic diphenylcyclopropenone sensitization with weekly scalp DPC. Total RNA was isolated from whole blood that had not been fractionated. V shed 3 bases, J shed 4 bases, and the junction held 0 bases outside the gene matches. This CDR3 has 14 residues. The germline gives CDR1 KGHSH, CDR2 LQKENI. The chain is built from TRBV18 and TRBJ1-4, with 9 bases lining up with TRBD1. This receptor was identified in a woman aged 25 to 39 with alopecia areata. Some clones in this sample may be carry-over from other donors' samples. The specimen was whole blood, collected in connection with sensitization to the hapten diphenylcyclopropenone (DPC). CDR3 DNA sequence: TGTGCCAGCTCACCGGACAGGGGTAATGAAAAACTGTTTTTT. It yields the protein CASSPDRGNEKLFF.